The next 24 T cell receptor beta chains were all read from a single sample in a study of blood T cells in healthy people across ages. Primers used in a second PCR of roughly 7 to 11 cycles were a sample-barcoded 5' primer and a J-beta primer mix. MiXCR, applied by TCRdb to the 5' RACE reads, yields one record per CDR3 protein. The sample lists hundreds of thousands of distinct CDR3 sequences; roughly 50% were seen once. The sequenced material came from blood. These receptor sequences come from an older woman in good health.

The chain combines TRBV4-3 with TRBJ2-3, with 14 bases identical to TRBD2. CDR3 size: 14 residues. The V gene's germline CDR1 is LGHNA and CDR2 YSLEER. V trimming: 3 bases; J trimming: 10 bases; junction bases outside the gene matches: 3. CDR3 amino acids: CASSQGLAGEAQYF. The CDR3 coding sequence is TGCGCCAGCAGCCAGGGACTAGCGGGAGAAGCGCAGTATTTT.

The chain has TRBV9 and TRBJ1-2; tentatively, D is TRBD1 (5 bases). Trimming left V 0 bases short and J 4 bases short, with 16 bases between. Looked up from germline, CDR1 is SGDLS and CDR2 is YYNGEE. The CDR3 covers 16 residues. The CDR3 DNA is TGTGCCAGCAGCGTAGGAGGGACCTTCAATTCCTATGGCTACACCTTC. Its protein is CASSVGGTFNSYGYTF. Complete variable domain (other parts from reference TRBV9 and TRBJ1-2): DSGVTQTPKHLITATGQRVTLRCSPRSGDLSVYWYQQSLDQGLQFLIQYYNGEERAKGNILERFSAQQFPDLHSELNLSSLELGDSALYFCASSVGGTFNSYGYTFGSGTRLTVV.

V and J are TRBV2 and TRBJ2-7; TRBD1 is a possible D gene (5 bases). Germline values: CDR1 SNHLY, CDR2 FYNNEI. Trimming shortened V by 7 bases and J by 0 bases, and 16 bases separated the two germline ends. This CDR3 has 15 amino acids. CDR3 sequence: CASTPRGRSSYEQYF. CDR3 DNA: TGTGCCAGCACCCCAAGGGGTCGGAGCTCCTACGAGCAGTACTTC.

The rearrangement links TRBV5-1 to TRBJ1-4, with TRBD1 as a possible D gene (5 bases). This CDR3 contains 15 residues. The germline V and J ends were trimmed by 0 bases and 7 bases, with 13 bases remaining between them. Germline CDR1 is SGHRS and CDR2 is YFSETQ. CDR3 bases: TGCGCCAGCAGCTTGGCAGCCCCAGGGATTGAAAAACTGTTTTTT. Its protein is CASSLAAPGIEKLFF.

The chain joins TRBV7-2 to TRBJ1-2, with 8 nucleotides matching TRBD1. Germline V gives CDR1 SGHTA, CDR2 FQGNSA. V lost 5 bases to trimming and J lost 7 bases; unmatched junction nucleotides: 9. This CDR3 has 14 amino acids. The CDR3 here is CASSPDPGGPGYTF. CDR3 bases: TGTGCCAGCAGCCCGGACCCAGGGGGCCCTGGCTACACCTTC.

This clonotype was recorded once. This chain uses TRBV11-2 with TRBJ2-7, with TRBD2 matching over 11 bases. Germline loops: CDR1 SGHAT, CDR2 FQNNGV. This CDR3 is built from 17 residues. V was clipped by 0 bases and J by 2 bases; unmatched bases: 6. The CDR3 DNA follows: TGTGCCAGCAGCTTAGAAAGGAAACTAGCGGGAGCCTACGAGCAGTACTTC. It is translated as CASSLERKLAGAYEQYF. The entire variable domain, with the rest obtained from reference TRBV11-2 and TRBJ2-7, is as follows: EAGVAQSPRYKIIEKRQSVAFWCNPISGHATLYWYQQILGQGPKLLIQFQNNGVVDDSQLPKDRFSAERLKGVDSTLKIQPAKLEDSAVYLCASSLERKLAGAYEQYFGPGTRLTVT.

In regard to this clonotype: One end of the junction is discordant with germline, which a read error may explain. This sequence joins TRBV7-6 and TRBJ2-1; D may correspond to TRBD1 or TRBD2 (6 bases each). CDR1 is SGHVS, CDR2 FNYEAQ, per germline. CDR3 size: 14 residues. The DNA for the CDR3 is TGTGCCAGCAGCTCTCGAGGGCGGGACAATAAGCAGTTCTTC. Protein sequence: CASSSRGRDNKQFF.

The rearrangement uses TRBV7-3 and TRBJ2-3; 8 bases match TRBD2. CDR1 and CDR2 from the germline V gene are SGHTA and FQGTGA. CDR3 length equals 14 residues. V was clipped by 2 bases and J by 5 bases; unmatched bases: 3. The CDR3 nucleotides read TGTGCCAGCAGCTTAGACCTAGCGGGAGATACGCAGTATTTT. Amino acids: CASSLDLAGDTQYF.

J is TRBJ1-2 and V is TRBV28, with TRBD1 matching 7 bases. Germline lookup yields CDR1 MDHEN and CDR2 SYDVKM. V shed 7 bases and J 6 bases; nucleotides not matched to a gene: 8. The CDR3 covers 13 residues. The CDR3 is CASTTQGRDGYTF. Here the CDR3 DNA reads TGTGCCAGCACAACACAGGGGCGGGATGGCTACACCTTC.

This clonotype was detected only a few times. The CDR3 sequence is CASGGALGQETQYF. CDR3 bases: TGTGCCAGCGGAGGGGCCTTGGGTCAAGAGACCCAGTACTTC. The V gene is TRBV7-2, the J gene TRBJ2-5, with D tentatively TRBD2 (6 bases). CDR1 and CDR2 from the germline V gene are SGHTA and FQGNSA. The CDR3 runs to 14 residues. Trimming removed 8 bases from V and 2 bases from J, with 15 bases in between.

Of note for this clonotype: Germline is not matched at one junction end, which may reflect a read error. The V call is TRBV12-3 or TRBV12-4, the J call TRBJ1-6; D ambiguous. The CDR3 is made up of 14 amino acids. The DNA for the CDR3 is TGTGCCAGCAGTTTTCCTAGGAGGAATTCACCCCCCCACTTT. Translating gives CASSFPRRNSPPHF.

The chain couples TRBV4-3 to TRBJ2-2, with 8 bases fitting TRBD1. V shed 0 bases, J shed 5 bases, and the junction held 8 bases outside the gene matches. The germline V gene has CDR1 LGHNA and CDR2 YSLEER. The CDR3 runs to 17 residues. The chain's CDR3 is CASSQDGSGGRTGELFF. CDR3 bases: TGCGCCAGCAGCCAAGATGGTTCAGGGGGCCGGACCGGGGAGCTGTTTTTT.

This clonotype was detected a few times. The chain couples TRBV20-1 to TRBJ2-5; weak D call: TRBD2 (5 bases). Looked up from germline, CDR1 is DFQATT and CDR2 is SNEGSKA (reference sequence). This CDR3 has 17 amino acids. The V end lost 0 bases, the J end lost 0 bases, and 17 bases lay between the germline ends. The CDR3, as DNA: TGCAGTGCTAGAGATCGTGCAGCGGCCACGTACCAAGAGACCCAGTACTTC. It specifies CSARDRAAATYQETQYF.

The genes are TRBV4-3 and TRBJ1-5; TRBD1 agrees at 7 bases. The CDR3 sequence is 14 residues long. The V segment lost 2 bases and the J segment 9 bases; nucleotides outside the gene matches: 7. Germline V CDR1 and CDR2: LGHNA, YSLEER. The CDR3: CASSQNRGGRPQHF. The CDR3 coding sequence is TGCGCCAGCAGCCAAAACAGGGGCGGCCGGCCCCAGCATTTT.

The gene calls are TRBV29-1 and TRBJ1-1; 7 nucleotides match TRBD1. The V gene end was trimmed by 7 bases and the J gene end by 11 bases; junction bases not matched to a gene: 7. This CDR3 comprises 10 residues. Germline CDR1 SQVTM, CDR2 ANQGSEA. The CDR3 loop is CSGDRDSAFF. CDR3 in DNA: TGCAGCGGAGACAGGGATTCGGCTTTCTTT.

This clonotype was observed a few times. This chain uses TRBV4-2 with TRBJ2-5, with D hard to call. CDR1 and CDR2 (germline): LGHNA, YNFKEQ. Trimming pared 0 bases from V and 5 bases from J, leaving 13 bases between. This CDR3 has 15 residues. The CDR3 region is CASSQEPSLGETQYF. In nucleotides, the CDR3 is TGTGCCAGCAGCCAAGAGCCGAGTTTAGGGGAGACCCAGTACTTC.

This clonotype is medium-sized. The CDR3 here is CSARERRIAGATNEQFF. Written as DNA, the CDR3 is TGCAGTGCTAGAGAAAGACGGATAGCGGGAGCTACCAATGAGCAGTTCTTC. The gene calls are TRBV20-1 and TRBJ2-1, with TRBD2 matching 9 bases. The trim removed 0 bases at V and 6 bases at J, leaving 12 bases unmatched. The length of the CDR3 is 17 residues. CDR1 is DFQATT and CDR2 is SNEGSKA in the germline V gene (reference sequence).

This clonotype was counted between two and nine times. The rearrangement links TRBV27 to TRBJ1-2, with D hard to call. The CDR3 has 13 amino acids. The V end lost 6 bases, the J end lost 4 bases, and 12 bases lay between the germline ends. Germline values: CDR1 MNHEY, CDR2 SMNVEV (reference sequence). CDR3 amino acids: CASSNGGIYGYTF. The CDR3 DNA reads TGTGCCAGCAGCAACGGAGGGATCTATGGCTACACCTTC.

The gene calls are TRBV10-3 and TRBJ1-1; 7 bases are a match to TRBD1. The CDR3 runs to 11 residues. Trimming at V came to 7 bases and at J to 4 bases, leaving 0 bases not matched to a gene. Germline V gene data show CDR1 as ENHRY and CDR2 as SYGVKD. For the CDR3, the DNA is TGTGCCATCACAGGGGGCACTGAAGCTTTCTTT. This gives the protein CAITGGTEAFF.

This clonotype was seen only a few times. The rearrangement uses TRBV20-1 and TRBJ2-6; D is unclear. V gave up 8 bases and J gave up 0 bases, with 5 bases separating them. Looked up from germline, CDR1 is DFQATT and CDR2 is SNEGSKA (reference sequence). The CDR3 extends over 12 amino acids. CDR3 coding DNA: TGCAGTTTGGCCTCTGGGGCCAACGTCCTGACTTTC. This gives the protein CSLASGANVLTF.

CDR3 sequence (DNA): TGTGCCACCAGCAGACCTGACAGGGGCGACTACGAGCAGTACTTC. Protein product: CATSRPDRGDYEQYF. V is TRBV15 and J is TRBJ2-7; 8 positions agree with TRBD1. The junction had 6 bases not matched to a gene; V was cut back by 2 bases and J by 3 bases. The germline V gene has CDR1 LNHNV and CDR2 YYDKDF (reference sequence). CDR3 length: 15 amino acids.

The chain uses TRBV20-1 and TRBJ1-4; D not resolved. Germline CDR1 DFQATT, CDR2 SNEGSKA (reference sequence). V lost 0 bases and J 3 bases, leaving 8 bases between the germline ends. CDR3 length: 14 amino acids. The CDR3 bases are TGCAGTGCTAGAGATACTCAAGCTAATGAAAAACTGTTTTTT. Protein product: CSARDTQANEKLFF.

In its sample, this clonotype was seen a few times. The J gene is TRBJ2-2, the V gene TRBV20-1; 14 positions match TRBD2. The ends lost 4 bases at V and 6 bases at J; junction bases unmatched: 10. This CDR3 contains 17 residues. CDR1 and CDR2 (germline): DFQATT, SNEGSKA (reference sequence). The chain's CDR3 is CSATGTSGRLPPGELFF. In DNA, the CDR3 is TGCAGTGCTACCGGGACTAGCGGGAGATTACCACCCGGGGAGCTGTTTTTT.

This clonotype appeared a few times. The CDR3 region is CASSLEAAGGYF. CDR3 DNA: TGTGCCAGCAGCTTAGAGGCGGCGGGAGGGTACTTC. V gene TRBV7-2 combines with J gene TRBJ2-5; 8 nucleotides agree with TRBD2. This CDR3 region has 12 residues. The J segment lost 13 bases and the V segment lost 1 base, leaving 5 bases of the junction unmatched. CDR1 SGHTA and CDR2 FQGNSA come from the germline V gene.